This TCR beta chain originates from a study of blood T cell repertoires in COVID-19. Overall study: The samples span acute and convalescent COVID-19 from the United States, Italy and Spain.

The germline V gene encodes CDR1 SGHTA and CDR2 FQGNSA. With 1 base removed from V and 4 bases from J, the gap between germline ends came to 19 bases. CDR3 length equals 17 residues. Per the authors' pipeline: From reference gene primer amplification, estimates of nucleated cell counts were derived. Sequencing used immunoSEQ multiplex PCR; TCRdb keeps in-frame clones, though not all of them. V and J calls and clone size are those listed in that table; D and trimming were worked out from the DNA. The sample consists of some 300,000 clones, about 90% of them appearing once. This rearrangement joins TRBV7-2 to TRBJ1-2; a weak D match, TRBD1 (6 bases). This sequence originates from a woman in her 30s with COVID-19, enrolled during active disease. The sequenced sample was peripheral blood. Here the CDR3 DNA reads TGTGCCAGCAGCTTAGGTTCCCCCTTCGACAGGACCTATGGCTACACCTTC. Translating it yields CASSLGSPFDRTYGYTF. Together with reference TRBV7-2 and TRBJ1-2, the CDR3 gives the full variable domain: GAGVSQSPSNKVTEKGKDVELRCDPISGHTALYWYRQSLGQGLEFLIYFQGNSAPDKSGLPSDRFSAERTGGSVSTLTIQRTQQEDSAVYLCASSLGSPFDRTYGYTFGSGTRLTVV.